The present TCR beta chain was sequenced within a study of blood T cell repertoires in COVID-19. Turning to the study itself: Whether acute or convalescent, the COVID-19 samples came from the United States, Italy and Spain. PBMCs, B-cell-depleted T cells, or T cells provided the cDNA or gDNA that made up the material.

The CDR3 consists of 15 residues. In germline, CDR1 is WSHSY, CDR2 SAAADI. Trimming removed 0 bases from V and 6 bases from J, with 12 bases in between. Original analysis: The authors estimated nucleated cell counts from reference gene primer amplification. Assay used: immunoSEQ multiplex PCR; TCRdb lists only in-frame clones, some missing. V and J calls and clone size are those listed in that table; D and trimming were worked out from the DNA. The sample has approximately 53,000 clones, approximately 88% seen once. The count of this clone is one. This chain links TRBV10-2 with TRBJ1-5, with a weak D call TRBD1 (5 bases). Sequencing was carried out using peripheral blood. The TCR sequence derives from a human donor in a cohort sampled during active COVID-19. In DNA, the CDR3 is TGCGCCAGCAGTGAGTCGGGAGGGGTGGGTCAGCCCCAGCATTTT. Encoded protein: CASSESGGVGQPQHF.